Listed here are 12 T cell receptor beta chains from one sample, sequenced in a study of OX40 agonist ivuxolimab in advanced cancers. Assay used: immunoSEQ multiplex PCR; TCRdb lists only in-frame clones, some missing. This sample has 70,000 to 80,000 clones, with roughly 80% found just once. The input for sequencing was CD4+ or CD8+ T cells sorted from blood, taken in a trial of the OX40 agonist ivuxolimab. The source is an adult with an advanced solid tumor such as melanoma, head and neck, liver or kidney cancer.

J is TRBJ1-1 and V is TRBV5-1; D is perhaps TRBD1 (5 bases). Germline lookup yields CDR1 SGHRS and CDR2 YFSETQ. V was shortened by 4 bases and J by 2 bases, with 15 bases between the two germline ends. This CDR3 contains 15 residues. The CDR3 spells CASSPILGGNTEAFF. The CDR3 bases are TGCGCCAGCAGCCCAATTCTGGGGGGAAACACTGAAGCTTTCTTT.

The rearrangement joins TRBV30 to TRBJ1-1; D is unresolved. Germline V gene data show CDR1 as GTSNPN and CDR2 as SVGIG (reference sequence). This CDR3 is built from 14 residues. Trimming pared 0 bases from V and 10 bases from J, leaving 18 bases between. The DNA of the CDR3 is TGTGCCTGGAGTGTCCGAGGCGAGAAAAGAAGAGCTTTCTTT. Translated, it gives CAWSVRGEKRRAFF. Full variable domain (rest looked up from reference TRBV30 and TRBJ1-1): SQTIHQWPATLVQPVGSPLSLECTVEGTSNPNLYWYRQAAGRGLQLLFYSVGIGQISSEVPQNLSASRPQDRQFILSSKKLLLSDSGFYLCAWSVRGEKRRAFFGQGTRLTVV.

The rearrangement links TRBV5-4 to TRBJ1-1; D is possibly TRBD1 (6 bases). CDR1 SGHNT and CDR2 YYREEE come from the germline V gene (reference sequence). This CDR3 is 15 amino acids long. V was clipped by 0 bases and J by 4 bases, with 13 bases between them. The CDR3 loop reads CASSLARGGGTEAFF. The DNA of the CDR3 is TGTGCCAGCAGCTTGGCCAGGGGTGGGGGCACTGAAGCTTTCTTT.

This chain joins TRBV4-3 and TRBJ1-2, with D possibly matching TRBD1 (5 bases). Per the germline V gene, CDR1 is LGHNA and CDR2 is YSLEER. The CDR3 is 16 amino acids. Deletions cut 0 bases from V and 4 bases from J, with 15 bases between. The CDR3 DNA reads TGCGCCAGCAGCCAAGAAGACGCCGGGGCCGCCTATGGCTACACCTTC. This translates into CASSQEDAGAAYGYTF.

The J gene is TRBJ2-5, the V gene TRBV9; 7 bases are a match to TRBD2. Trimming at V came to 0 bases and at J to 1 base, leaving 9 bases not matched to a gene. The CDR3 covers 17 residues. Per germline, CDR1 SGDLS and CDR2 YYNGEE. The CDR3 spells CASSVGAGALGQETQYF. For the CDR3, the DNA is TGTGCCAGCAGCGTAGGGGCGGGAGCGTTGGGCCAAGAGACCCAGTACTTC. Combining the CDR3 with reference TRBV9 and TRBJ2-5 gives the whole variable domain DSGVTQTPKHLITATGQRVTLRCSPRSGDLSVYWYQQSLDQGLQFLIQYYNGEERAKGNILERFSAQQFPDLHSELNLSSLELGDSALYFCASSVGAGALGQETQYFGPGTRLLVL.

Only a few counts were recorded for this clone. The rearrangement links TRBV14 to TRBJ1-1; D call uncertain. Trimming cost V 4 bases and J 3 bases, with 21 bases left between them. The CDR3 runs to 17 residues. CDR1 is SGHDN, CDR2 FVKESK, per germline. The CDR3 is CASSPLFKRRADTEAFF. CDR3 in DNA: TGTGCCAGCAGCCCACTGTTTAAGCGGAGGGCGGACACTGAAGCTTTCTTT.

The CDR3 region has the DNA TGTGCCAGTAGTGACCAGGCAGATACGCAGTATTTT. This codes for CASSDQADTQYF. J is TRBJ2-3 and V is TRBV19; D is unresolved. Trimming shortened V by 5 bases and J by 4 bases, and 7 bases separated the two germline ends. Germline assignment: CDR1 LNHDA and CDR2 SQIVND (reference sequence). This CDR3 is 12 amino acids long.

The chain recombines TRBV11-3 with TRBJ1-5; D perhaps matches TRBD1 (6 bases). The CDR3 spans 11 residues. V was trimmed by 4 bases and J by 10 bases, leaving 8 bases between them. Looked up from germline, CDR1 is SGHNT and CDR2 is YENEEA. The CDR3 nucleotides are TGTGCCAGCAGCTCCAGGGGTCCCCAGCATTTT. Translation: CASSSRGPQHF.

The chain joins TRBV19 to TRBJ2-5; tentatively, D is TRBD2 (6 bases). This CDR3 is 15 amino acids long. Trimming cost V 6 bases and J 5 bases, with 19 bases left between them. Germline V lookup: CDR1 LNHDA, CDR2 SQIVND (reference sequence). DNA for the CDR3: TGTGCCAGTAGGCGGGGACGGCGCCCCGGGGAGACCCAGTACTTC. Its protein product is CASRRGRRPGETQYF. Drawing the rest from reference TRBV19 and TRBJ2-5, the complete variable domain is DGGITQSPKYLFRKEGQNVTLSCEQNLNHDAMYWYRQDPGQGLRLIYYSQIVNDFQKGDIAEGYSVSREKKESFPLTVTSAQKNPTAFYLCASRRGRRPGETQYFGPGTRLLVL.

This chain joins TRBV5-1 and TRBJ1-6, with 9 bases lining up with TRBD1. From germline, CDR1 is SGHRS and CDR2 YFSETQ. CDR3 size: 15 residues. Trimming took 3 bases from V and 9 from J; bases not matched to a gene: 7. DNA of the CDR3: TGCGCCAGCAGCTCTACCGGGACAGGGAGTTCACCCCTCCACTTT. Encoded protein: CASSSTGTGSSPLHF. The full variable domain, in which reference TRBV5-1 and TRBJ1-6 provide the parts outside the CDR3, is KAGVTQTPRYLIKTRGQQVTLSCSPISGHRSVSWYQQTPGQGLQFLFEYFSETQRNKGNFPGRFSGRQFSNSRSEMNVSTLELGDSALYLCASSSTGTGSSPLHFGNGTRLTVT.

The gene calls are TRBV7-8 and TRBJ1-5; tentatively, D is TRBD1 (5 bases). Trimming removed 2 bases at V and 3 bases at J, with 23 bases between. Germline V lookup: CDR1 SGHVS, CDR2 FQNEAQ. This CDR3 is built from 19 residues. The CDR3 reads CASSLSVWGSPTANQPQHF. The CDR3 region has the DNA TGTGCCAGCAGCTTATCGGTCTGGGGGTCCCCAACCGCCAATCAGCCCCAGCATTTT.

The rearrangement links TRBV7-2 to TRBJ2-5, with D maybe TRBD2 (6 bases). This CDR3 region has 11 residues. The ends were cut back, 8 bases at V and 5 bases at J, with 9 bases in the middle. Germline V gives CDR1 SGHTA, CDR2 FQGNSA. The CDR3: CASGSGETQYF. DNA for the CDR3: TGTGCCAGCGGGAGCGGGGAGACCCAGTACTTC.